The 17 T cell receptor beta chains given below trace back to one sample, sequenced in a study of T cells in Graves' hyperthyroidism and ophthalmopathy. The TCR beta CDR3 regions underwent amplification using RNA transcripts as the source. Carried out on the TCR CDR3, a first-round RT-PCR used the HTBI primer set. TCRdb redid the calling of the multiplex PCR reads with MiXCR, one entry per CDR3 protein. Here the sample spans around 210,000 distinct CDR3 sequences, less than 20% being singletons. The specimen was blood. These receptors were collected from a woman in her fifties or sixties with Graves' hyperthyroidism.

This clonotype was picked up many times. This chain links TRBV7-8 with TRBJ1-5; D is possibly TRBD1 (5 bases). Trimming stripped 5 bases from V and 4 bases from J, with 12 bases between. The V gene's germline CDR1 is SGHVS and CDR2 FQNEAQ. CDR3 length equals 14 residues. The DNA of the CDR3 is TGTGCCAGCAGCCAACGCAGGGAAAATCAGCCCCAGCATTTT. Encoded protein: CASSQRRENQPQHF.

This chain uses TRBV28 with TRBJ2-7, with 13 nucleotides matching TRBD2. The CDR3 covers 14 residues. V was clipped by 6 bases and J by 5 bases; unmatched bases: 4. Germline assignment: CDR1 MDHEN and CDR2 SYDVKM. CDR3 loop: CASRGTSGIHEQYF. The CDR3, as DNA: TGTGCCAGCAGGGGGACTAGCGGGATCCACGAGCAGTACTTC.

V and J are TRBV5-4 and TRBJ2-5, with a weak D call TRBD1 (6 bases). Germline CDR1 is SGHNT and CDR2 is YYREEE (reference sequence). V gave up 4 bases and J gave up 5 bases, with 12 bases separating them. This CDR3 region has 13 residues. CDR3 nucleotides: TGTGCCAGCAGCCCGGACAGATCGGAGACCCAGTACTTC. This codes for CASSPDRSETQYF.

The table lists this clonotype with many counts. The CDR3 bases are TGTGCCTGGAGTGTTGACAGTGGCAATCAGCCCCAGCATTTT. It yields the protein CAWSVDSGNQPQHF. The chain combines TRBV30 with TRBJ1-5; D possibly corresponds to TRBD1 (5 bases). The CDR3 consists of 14 residues. CDR1 and CDR2 (germline): GTSNPN, SVGIG (reference sequence). Trimming took 0 bases from V and 2 from J, leaving 8 bases between them.

This clonotype was observed at least ten times. The rearrangement uses TRBV28 and TRBJ1-5, with 7 bases identical to TRBD1. The ends lost 6 bases at V and 0 bases at J; junction bases unmatched: 14. Germline V gene data show CDR1 as MDHEN and CDR2 as SYDVKM. The CDR3 extends over 18 amino acids. This chain's CDR3 is CASRVGTAPLYSNQPQHF. The CDR3 bases are TGTGCCAGCAGGGTTGGGACAGCTCCACTCTATAGCAATCAGCCCCAGCATTTT.

Ten or more counts support this clonotype. V gene TRBV28 combines with J gene TRBJ2-1, with 8 positions matching TRBD2. V lost 1 base and J lost 6; bases outside the gene matches: 5. The CDR3 consists of 15 residues. From germline, CDR1 is MDHEN and CDR2 SYDVKM. Here the CDR3 reads CASSLSLTSANEQFF. The CDR3, as DNA: TGTGCCAGCAGTTTATCCCTGACTAGCGCCAATGAGCAGTTCTTC.

The chain recombines TRBV12-5 with TRBJ2-6; D gene unclear. The CDR3 runs 20 residues. The germline V gene has CDR1 LGHNT and CDR2 FRNRAP. The V end lost 0 bases, the J end lost 0 bases, and 18 bases lay between the germline ends. CDR3 sequence (DNA): TGTGCTAGTGGTTTGGTACAGAAGGCAGAGATTCGCTCTGGGGCCAACGTCCTGACTTTC. Its translation: CASGLVQKAEIRSGANVLTF.

This clonotype has a handful of counts. J is TRBJ1-5 and V is TRBV19; D possibly corresponds to TRBD1 (5 bases). Trimming cost V 1 base and J 3 bases, with 7 bases left between them. The CDR3 contains 14 residues. Looked up from germline, CDR1 is LNHDA and CDR2 is SQIVND (reference sequence). CDR3 protein: CASSIGQTNQPQHF. CDR3 bases: TGTGCCAGTAGTATAGGACAGACCAATCAGCCCCAGCATTTT.

At least ten counts were recorded for this clonotype. This sequence joins TRBV13 and TRBJ2-7; D is unclear. This CDR3 spans 12 amino acids. CDR1 is PRHDT and CDR2 is FYEKMQ in the germline V gene (reference sequence). V was trimmed by 2 bases and J by 7 bases, leaving 9 bases between them. In nucleotides, the CDR3 is TGTGCCAGCAGCTTAACCAGTGGAGAGCAGTACTTC. Its protein is CASSLTSGEQYF.

This clonotype has ten or more counts. The chain recombines TRBV10-3 with TRBJ1-2, with D uncertain. Germline V CDR1 and CDR2: ENHRY, SYGVKD. This CDR3 has 12 residues. V was pared by 4 bases and J by 5 bases, with 8 bases between. The CDR3 sequence: CAISAESYGYTF. The CDR3 bases are TGTGCCATCAGTGCAGAATCTTATGGCTACACCTTC.

With regard to this clonotype: Germline and junction disagree at one end, which may indicate a read error. V is TRBV5-1 and J is TRBJ2-1; a possible D gene is TRBD1 (7 bases). Germline V lookup: CDR1 SGHRS, CDR2 YFSETQ. CDR3 size: 15 residues. CDR3 bases: TGCGCCAGCAGCTTGGCAGGGGGGTCCTACAATGAGCGGTTCTTC. Protein sequence: CASSLAGGSYNERFF.

Ten or more counts support this clonotype. The genes are TRBV9 and TRBJ1-1; possibly TRBD1 for D (6 bases). The V gene's germline CDR1 is SGDLS and CDR2 YYNGEE. V was shortened by 3 bases and J by 0 bases, with 12 bases between the two germline ends. This CDR3 is 15 amino acids long. The CDR3 DNA follows: TGTGCCAGCAGCGAACAGGGATATATGAACACTGAAGCTTTCTTT. Translating it yields CASSEQGYMNTEAFF.

This clonotype occurred many times. This chain joins TRBV5-1 and TRBJ2-1; 13 nucleotides line up with TRBD2. Trimming removed 4 bases from V and 8 bases from J; junction bases left unmatched: 9. The V gene's germline CDR1 is SGHRS and CDR2 YFSETQ. The CDR3 totals 16 residues. Written as DNA, the CDR3 is TGCGCCAGCAGCCCATACGGACTAGCGGGAGAGGATGAGCAGTTCTTC. Amino acids: CASSPYGLAGEDEQFF.

The gene calls are TRBV6-5 and TRBJ2-7; D gene ambiguous. Germline V lookup: CDR1 MNHEY, CDR2 SVGAGI. The V and J ends lost 4 bases and 2 bases respectively, with 9 bases between them. The CDR3 is 13 amino acids. Written as DNA, the CDR3 is TGTGCCAGCAGTTTATCAGAAACCTACGAGCAGTACTTC. Translated: CASSLSETYEQYF.

This clonotype was seen at least ten times. This chain connects TRBV24-1 to TRBJ2-3; D uncertain. The germline CDR1 and CDR2 sequences are KGHDR and SFDVKD. The CDR3 contains 11 residues. Trimming left V 6 bases short and J 3 bases short, with 3 bases between. The CDR3 DNA is TGTGCCACCAGTAGGACAGATACGCAGTATTTT. Protein sequence: CATSRTDTQYF.

This clonotype has ten or more counts. The rearrangement links TRBV12-5 to TRBJ1-2; TRBD1 matches 9 bases. V was clipped by 4 bases and J by 7 bases; unmatched bases: 7. The CDR3 length is 14 residues. Germline V gene lookup returns CDR1 LGHNT and CDR2 FRNRAP. The CDR3 DNA is TGTGCTAGTGGTTACGCACAGGGGGCAACTGGCTACACCTTC. Its translation is CASGYAQGATGYTF.

This clonotype appeared a few times. V usage is TRBV20-1 and J usage is TRBJ2-1; the match to TRBD2 covers 9 bases. The length of the CDR3 is 16 residues. J was trimmed by 7 bases and V by 6 bases; bases with no gene match: 16. Germline loops: CDR1 DFQATT, CDR2 SNEGSKA (reference sequence). The CDR3 DNA is TGCAGTGCCCCGGATATTCTAGCGGGAAGTGAAAATGAGCAGTTCTTC. Translated, it gives CSAPDILAGSENEQFF.